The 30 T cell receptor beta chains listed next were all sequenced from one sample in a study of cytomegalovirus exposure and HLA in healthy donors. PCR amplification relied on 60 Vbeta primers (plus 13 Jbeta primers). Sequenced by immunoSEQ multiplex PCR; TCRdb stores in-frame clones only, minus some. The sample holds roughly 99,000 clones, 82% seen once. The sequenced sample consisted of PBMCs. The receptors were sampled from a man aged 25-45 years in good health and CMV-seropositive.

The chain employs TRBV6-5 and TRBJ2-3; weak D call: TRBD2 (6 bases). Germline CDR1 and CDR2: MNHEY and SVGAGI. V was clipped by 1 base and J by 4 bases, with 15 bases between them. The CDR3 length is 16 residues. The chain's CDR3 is CASSYWARGGADTQYF. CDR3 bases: TGTGCCAGCAGTTACTGGGCCCGCGGAGGGGCAGATACGCAGTATTTT.

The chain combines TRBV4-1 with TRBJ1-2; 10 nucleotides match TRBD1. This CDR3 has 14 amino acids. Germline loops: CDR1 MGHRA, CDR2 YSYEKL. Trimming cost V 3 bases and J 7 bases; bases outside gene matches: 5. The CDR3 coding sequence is TGCGCCAGCAGCCACCCGGGACAGGGGTTTGGCTACACCTTC. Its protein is CASSHPGQGFGYTF.

Written as DNA, the CDR3 is TGTGCCAGCAGCCCTGAACAGGGGGTCGCCTATGGCTACACCTTC. Translated: CASSPEQGVAYGYTF. The chain recombines TRBV27 with TRBJ1-2; 8 nucleotides align to TRBD1. The CDR3 contains 15 residues. Germline CDR1 MNHEY, CDR2 SMNVEV (reference sequence). V trimming: 6 bases; J trimming: 4 bases; junction bases outside the gene matches: 10.

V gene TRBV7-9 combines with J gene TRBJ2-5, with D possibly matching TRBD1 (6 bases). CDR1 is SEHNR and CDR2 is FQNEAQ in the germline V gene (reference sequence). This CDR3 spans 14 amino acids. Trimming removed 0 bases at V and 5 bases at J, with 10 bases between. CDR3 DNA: TGTGCCAGCAGCTTAGCGTCAGGGGCTGAGACCCAGTACTTC. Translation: CASSLASGAETQYF.

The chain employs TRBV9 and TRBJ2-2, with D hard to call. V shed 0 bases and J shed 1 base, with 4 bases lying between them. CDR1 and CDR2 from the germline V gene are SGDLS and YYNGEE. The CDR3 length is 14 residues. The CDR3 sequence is CASSVAQNTGELFF. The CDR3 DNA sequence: TGTGCCAGCAGCGTAGCACAGAACACCGGGGAGCTGTTTTTT.

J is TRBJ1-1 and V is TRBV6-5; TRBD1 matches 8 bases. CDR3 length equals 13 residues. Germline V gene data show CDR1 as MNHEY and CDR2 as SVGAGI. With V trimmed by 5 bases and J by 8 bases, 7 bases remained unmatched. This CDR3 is CASSLTGQAEAFF. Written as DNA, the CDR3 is TGTGCCAGCAGTCTTACGGGACAGGCAGAAGCTTTCTTT.

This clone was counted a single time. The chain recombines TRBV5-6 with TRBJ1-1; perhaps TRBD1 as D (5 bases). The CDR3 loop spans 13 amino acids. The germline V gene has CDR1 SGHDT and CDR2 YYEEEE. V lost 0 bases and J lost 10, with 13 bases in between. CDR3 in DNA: TGTGCCAGCAGCTTGGGGGGCGGGCGGGGAGCTTTCTTT. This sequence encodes CASSLGGGRGAFF.

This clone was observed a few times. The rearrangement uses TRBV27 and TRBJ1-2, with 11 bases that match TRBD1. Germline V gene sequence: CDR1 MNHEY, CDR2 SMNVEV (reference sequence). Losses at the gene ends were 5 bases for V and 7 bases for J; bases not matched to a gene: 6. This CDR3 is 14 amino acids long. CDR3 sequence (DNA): TGTGCCAGCAGTCCGCGGACAGGGGGCCTTGGCTACACCTTC. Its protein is CASSPRTGGLGYTF.

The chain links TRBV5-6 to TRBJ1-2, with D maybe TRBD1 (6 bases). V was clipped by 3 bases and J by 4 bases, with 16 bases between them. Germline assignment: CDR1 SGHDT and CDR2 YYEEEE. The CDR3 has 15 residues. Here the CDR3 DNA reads TGTGCCAGCAGCTCCCGGGACACGGCCCCCTATGGCTACACCTTC. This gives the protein CASSSRDTAPYGYTF. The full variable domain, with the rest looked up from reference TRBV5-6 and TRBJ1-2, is DAGVTQSPTHLIKTRGQQVTLRCSPKSGHDTVSWYQQALGQGPQFIFQYYEEEERQRGNFPDRFSGHQFPNYSSELNVNALLLGDSALYLCASSSRDTAPYGYTFGSGTRLTVV.

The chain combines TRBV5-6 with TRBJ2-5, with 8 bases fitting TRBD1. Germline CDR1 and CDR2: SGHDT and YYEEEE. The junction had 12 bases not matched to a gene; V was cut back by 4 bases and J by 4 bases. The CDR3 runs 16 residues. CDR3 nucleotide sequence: TGTGCCAGCAGCCCCACTCAGGGGGCGCGAGGAGAGACCCAGTACTTC. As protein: CASSPTQGARGETQYF.

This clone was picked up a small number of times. The CDR3 loop reads CASSLGQGLNEQYF. CDR3 DNA: TGCGCCAGCAGCTTGGGACAGGGGTTAAACGAGCAGTACTTC. The rearrangement links TRBV5-1 to TRBJ2-7, with TRBD1 identical over 8 bases. Germline V lookup: CDR1 SGHRS, CDR2 YFSETQ. This CDR3 region has 14 residues. V shed 0 bases and J 5 bases; nucleotides not matched to a gene: 4.

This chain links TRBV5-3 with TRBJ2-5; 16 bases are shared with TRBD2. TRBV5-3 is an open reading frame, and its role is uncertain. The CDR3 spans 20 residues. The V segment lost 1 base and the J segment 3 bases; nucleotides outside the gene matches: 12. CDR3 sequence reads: CARSLRGPTGLAGGEETQYF. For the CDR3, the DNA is TGTGCCAGAAGCTTGAGAGGGCCCACGGGACTAGCGGGGGGGGAAGAGACCCAGTACTTC.

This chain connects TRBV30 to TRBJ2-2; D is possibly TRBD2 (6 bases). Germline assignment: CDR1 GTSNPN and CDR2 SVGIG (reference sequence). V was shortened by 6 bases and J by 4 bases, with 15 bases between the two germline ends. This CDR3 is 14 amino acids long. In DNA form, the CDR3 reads TGTGCCTGCGGGGGAGAGTTGGGCACCGGGGAGCTGTTTTTT. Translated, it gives CACGGELGTGELFF.

CDR3 in DNA: TGCGCCAGCAGCGGCGGGGGGGTTTCCTACGAGCAGTACTTC. Encoded protein: CASSGGGVSYEQYF. The chain joins TRBV5-1 to TRBJ2-7, with 9 bases identical to TRBD2. Germline values: CDR1 SGHRS, CDR2 YFSETQ. This CDR3 has 14 residues. V trimming: 4 bases; J trimming: 1 base; junction bases outside the gene matches: 3.

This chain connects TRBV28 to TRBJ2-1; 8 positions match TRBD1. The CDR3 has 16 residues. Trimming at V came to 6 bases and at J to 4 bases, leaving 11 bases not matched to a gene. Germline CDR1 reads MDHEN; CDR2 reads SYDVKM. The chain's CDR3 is CASSHEGQGFYNEQFF. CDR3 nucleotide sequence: TGTGCCAGCAGCCATGAAGGACAGGGATTTTACAATGAGCAGTTCTTC.

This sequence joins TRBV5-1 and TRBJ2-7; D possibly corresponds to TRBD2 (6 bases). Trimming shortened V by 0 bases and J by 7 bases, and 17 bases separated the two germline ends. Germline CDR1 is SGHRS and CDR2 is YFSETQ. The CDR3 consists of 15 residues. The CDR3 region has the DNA TGCGCCAGCAGCTTGGTCCCCGGGACTTGGGGAGAGCAGTACTTC. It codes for CASSLVPGTWGEQYF.

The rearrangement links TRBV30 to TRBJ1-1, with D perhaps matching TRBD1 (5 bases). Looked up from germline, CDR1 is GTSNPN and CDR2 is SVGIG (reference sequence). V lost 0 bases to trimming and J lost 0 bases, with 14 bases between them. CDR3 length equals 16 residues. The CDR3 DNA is TGTGCCTGGAGTGTACCAGGGAGGGCCATGAACACTGAAGCTTTCTTT. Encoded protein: CAWSVPGRAMNTEAFF.

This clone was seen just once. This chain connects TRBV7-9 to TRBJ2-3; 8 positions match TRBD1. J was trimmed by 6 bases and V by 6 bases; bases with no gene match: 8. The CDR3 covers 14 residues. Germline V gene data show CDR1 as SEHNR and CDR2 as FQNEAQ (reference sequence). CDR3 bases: TGTGCCAGCAGTCCAGGGGGCCATGGCGATACGCAGTATTTT. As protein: CASSPGGHGDTQYF. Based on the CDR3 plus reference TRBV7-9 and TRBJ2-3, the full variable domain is DTGVSQNPRHKITKRGQNVTFRCDPISEHNRLYWYRQTLGQGPEFLTYFQNEAQLEKSRLLSDRFSAERPKGSFSTLEIQRTEQGDSAMYLCASSPGGHGDTQYFGPGTRLTVL.

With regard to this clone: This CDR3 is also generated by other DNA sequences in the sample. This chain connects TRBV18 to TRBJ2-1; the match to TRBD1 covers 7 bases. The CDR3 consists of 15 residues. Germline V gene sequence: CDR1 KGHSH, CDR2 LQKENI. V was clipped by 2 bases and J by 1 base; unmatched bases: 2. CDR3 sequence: CASSPMTGSYNEQFF. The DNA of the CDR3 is TGTGCCAGCTCACCAATGACAGGGTCCTACAATGAGCAGTTCTTC.

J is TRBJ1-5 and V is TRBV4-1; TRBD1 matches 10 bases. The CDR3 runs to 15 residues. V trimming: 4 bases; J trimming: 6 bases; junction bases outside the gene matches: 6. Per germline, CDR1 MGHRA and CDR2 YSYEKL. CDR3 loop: CASSPRDRGGQPQHF. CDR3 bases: TGCGCCAGCAGCCCCCGGGACAGGGGTGGTCAGCCCCAGCATTTT.

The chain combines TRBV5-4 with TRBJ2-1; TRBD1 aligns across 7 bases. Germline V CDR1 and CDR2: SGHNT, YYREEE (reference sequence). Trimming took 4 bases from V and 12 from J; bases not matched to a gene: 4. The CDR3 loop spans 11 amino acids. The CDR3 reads CASSHEGAQFF. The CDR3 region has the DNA TGTGCCAGCAGCCACGAGGGGGCGCAGTTCTTC.

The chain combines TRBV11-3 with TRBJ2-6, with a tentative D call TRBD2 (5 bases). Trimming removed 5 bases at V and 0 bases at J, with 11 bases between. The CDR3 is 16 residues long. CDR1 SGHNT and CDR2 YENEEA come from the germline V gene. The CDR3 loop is CASSTPGISGANVLTF. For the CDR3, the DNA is TGTGCCAGCAGCACCCCGGGGATCTCTGGGGCCAACGTCCTGACTTTC.

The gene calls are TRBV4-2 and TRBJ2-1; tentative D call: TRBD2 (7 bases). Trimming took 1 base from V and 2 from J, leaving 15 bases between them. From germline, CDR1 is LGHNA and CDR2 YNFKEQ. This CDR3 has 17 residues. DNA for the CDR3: TGTGCCAGCAGCCAAGTTTCGCGGGGGCCGGCCTACAATGAGCAGTTCTTC. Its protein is CASSQVSRGPAYNEQFF.

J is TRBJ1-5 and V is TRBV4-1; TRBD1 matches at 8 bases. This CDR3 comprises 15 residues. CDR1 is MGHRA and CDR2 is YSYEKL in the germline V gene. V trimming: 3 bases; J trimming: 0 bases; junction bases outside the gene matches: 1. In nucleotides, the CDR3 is TGCGCCAGCAGCCAGACAGGGGCTAGCAATCAGCCCCAGCATTTT. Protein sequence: CASSQTGASNQPQHF.

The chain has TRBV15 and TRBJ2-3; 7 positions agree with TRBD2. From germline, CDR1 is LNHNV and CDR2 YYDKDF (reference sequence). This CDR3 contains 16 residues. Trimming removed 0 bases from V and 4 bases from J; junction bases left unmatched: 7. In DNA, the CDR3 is TGTGCCACCAGCAGAGATCCGGGGCGGGGGTCAGATACGCAGTATTTT. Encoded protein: CATSRDPGRGSDTQYF.

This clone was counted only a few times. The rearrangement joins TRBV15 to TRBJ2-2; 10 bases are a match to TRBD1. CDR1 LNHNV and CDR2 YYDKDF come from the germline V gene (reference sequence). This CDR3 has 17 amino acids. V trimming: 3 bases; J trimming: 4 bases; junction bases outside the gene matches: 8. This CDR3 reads CATSSPPGQGITGELFF. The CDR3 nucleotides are TGTGCCACCAGCAGCCCACCGGGACAGGGGATCACCGGGGAGCTGTTTTTT.

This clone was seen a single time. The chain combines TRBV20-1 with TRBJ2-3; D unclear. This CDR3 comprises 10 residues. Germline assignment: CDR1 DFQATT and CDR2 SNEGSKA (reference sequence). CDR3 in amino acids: CSLIVDTQYF. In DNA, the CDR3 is TGCAGCCTAATCGTCGATACGCAGTATTTT.

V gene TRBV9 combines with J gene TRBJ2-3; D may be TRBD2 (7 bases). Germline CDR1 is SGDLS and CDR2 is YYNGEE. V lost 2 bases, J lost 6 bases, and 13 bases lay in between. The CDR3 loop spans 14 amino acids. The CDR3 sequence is CASSVAGASDTQYF. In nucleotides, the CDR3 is TGTGCCAGCAGCGTGGCGGGGGCCTCTGATACGCAGTATTTT.

The DNA of the CDR3 is TGTGCCAGTAGTATAGATCCGCAGGGGTATAATTCACCCCTCCACTTT. It encodes CASSIDPQGYNSPLHF. The chain has TRBV19 and TRBJ1-6; a weak D match, TRBD1 (6 bases). Germline V gene lookup returns CDR1 LNHDA and CDR2 SQIVND (reference sequence). The CDR3 loop spans 16 amino acids. Trimming left V 0 bases short and J 4 bases short, with 10 bases between.

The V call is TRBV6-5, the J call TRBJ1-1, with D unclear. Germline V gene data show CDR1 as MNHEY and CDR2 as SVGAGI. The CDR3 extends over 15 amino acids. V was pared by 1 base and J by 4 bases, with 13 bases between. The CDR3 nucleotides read TGTGCCAGCAGTTACTTGGGGAGAGGGAGCACTGAAGCTTTCTTT. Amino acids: CASSYLGRGSTEAFF.